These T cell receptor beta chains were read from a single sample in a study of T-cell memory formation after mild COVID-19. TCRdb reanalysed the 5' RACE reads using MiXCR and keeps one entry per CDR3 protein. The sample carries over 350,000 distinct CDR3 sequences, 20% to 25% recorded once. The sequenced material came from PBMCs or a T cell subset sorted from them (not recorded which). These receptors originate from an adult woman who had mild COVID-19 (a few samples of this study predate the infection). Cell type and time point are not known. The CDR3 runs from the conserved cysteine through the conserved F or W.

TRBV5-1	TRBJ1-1	CASSPRTGLAEAFF
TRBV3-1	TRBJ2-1	CASSHAGLAGTEQFF
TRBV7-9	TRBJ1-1	CASSFGTSNTEAFF
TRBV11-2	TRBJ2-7	CASTPGWGYEQYF
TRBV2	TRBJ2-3	CASSGWTGGTDTQYF
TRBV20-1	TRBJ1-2	CSARAQGAGNGYTF
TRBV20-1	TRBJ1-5	CSARQTPDSNQPQHF
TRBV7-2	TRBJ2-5	CASSPVLAGFGWYF
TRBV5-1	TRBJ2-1	CASSLSLAGIEQFF
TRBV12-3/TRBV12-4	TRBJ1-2	CASTTTGGGGYTF
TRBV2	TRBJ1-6	CASSEWGNSPLHF
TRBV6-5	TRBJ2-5	CASSGGGGQETQYF
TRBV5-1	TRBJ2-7	CASSLAGENEQYF
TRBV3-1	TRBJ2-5	CASSQHGAGAKETQYF
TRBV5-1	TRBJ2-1	CASRGQGPHEQFF
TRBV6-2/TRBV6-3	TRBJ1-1	CASSARTALGRITEAFF
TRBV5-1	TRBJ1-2	CASSRGQGTGYGYTF
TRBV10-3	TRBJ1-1	CAITIGLNTEAFF
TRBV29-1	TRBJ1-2	CSVGGVGQVGYGYTF
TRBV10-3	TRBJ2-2	CAMRDVRLENTGELFF
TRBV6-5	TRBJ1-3	CASSYSLTGSSSGNTIYF
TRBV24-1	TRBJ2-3	CATSDAGQRTDTQYF
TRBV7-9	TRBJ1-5	CASSLWTDQPQHF
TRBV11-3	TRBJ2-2	CASSRGDLPTGELFF
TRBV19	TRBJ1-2	CASSAGTLLNYGYTF
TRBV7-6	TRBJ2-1	CASAEGGYNEQFF
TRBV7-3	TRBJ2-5	CASSLTPLAGETQYF
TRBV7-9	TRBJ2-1	CASSLDLSGTGNNEQFF
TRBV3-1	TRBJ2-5	CASSQIAGVETQYF
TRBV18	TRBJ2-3	CASSPPLGQGTDTQYF
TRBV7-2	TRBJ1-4	CASSFRSSGEKLFF
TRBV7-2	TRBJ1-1	CASSPRGFWGTEAFF
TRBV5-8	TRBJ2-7	CASSLPTGYYEQYF
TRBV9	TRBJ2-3	CASSVGSGQYTDTQYF
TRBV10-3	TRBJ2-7	CAIGTTSGGYEQYF
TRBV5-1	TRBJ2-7	CASSLEQSFYEQYF
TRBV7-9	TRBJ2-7	CASSGGGSEQYF
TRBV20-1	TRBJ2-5	CSARPSQETQYF
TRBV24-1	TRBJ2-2	CATSDYSQAGELFF
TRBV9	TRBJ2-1	CASSVAGTGSDEQFF
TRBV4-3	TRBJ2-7	CASSQVPAGTGAYEQYF
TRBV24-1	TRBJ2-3	CATSDTGLTPSTDTQYF
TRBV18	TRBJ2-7	CASSPIDSGTSEQYF
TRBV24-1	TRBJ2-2	CATSDLSSGEVYSGELFF
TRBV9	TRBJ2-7	CASSVGQGNNEQYF
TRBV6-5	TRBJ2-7	CASGGRDREGEQYF
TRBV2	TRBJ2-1	CASSEVGGATYEQFF
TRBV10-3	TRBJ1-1	CAISESGVPDTEAFF
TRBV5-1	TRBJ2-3	CASSSPDGTGTGEFWDTQYF
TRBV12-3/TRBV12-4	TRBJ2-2	CASSSSTSGGPTGELFF
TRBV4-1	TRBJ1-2	CASSAQGGPNYGYTF